These 5 T cell receptor beta chains came from one sample sequenced in a study of blood T cell repertoires in COVID-19. Generated by immunoSEQ multiplex PCR, the TCRdb table keeps only in-frame clones and is missing some. The repertoire holds approximately 100,000 clones, roughly nine tenths seen once, with roughly 17% in the top ten. Sequenced sample: peripheral blood. Receptors were obtained from an elderly woman in a cohort sampled during active COVID-19.

The chain carries TRBV27 and TRBJ2-1; 9 nucleotides agree with TRBD2. CDR3 length: 14 residues. Germline loops: CDR1 MNHEY, CDR2 SMNVEV (reference sequence). Unmatched junction bases numbered 12, after V lost 8 bases and J lost 10 bases. The CDR3 DNA reads as TGTGCCAGCCAAAGCAGCGGGAGGCGGGGGGAGCAGTTCTTC. Amino acids: CASQSSGRRGEQFF.

V usage is TRBV10-3 and J usage is TRBJ1-5; 10 positions agree with TRBD1. There are 14 residues in the CDR3. CDR1 and CDR2 (germline): ENHRY, SYGVKD. V lost 8 bases, J lost 4 bases, and 5 bases stayed unmatched. Written as DNA, the CDR3 is TGTGCCATCTCGGGGACAGGGGATAATCAGCCCCAGCATTTT. This encodes CAISGTGDNQPQHF.

Comments on this clone: Different DNA sequences within this sample yield the same CDR3. The J gene is TRBJ1-5, the V gene TRBV5-1; TRBD1 matches 10 bases. There are 15 residues in the CDR3. Germline trimming cut 4 bases from V and 5 bases from J; bases unmatched to any gene: 6. Germline V CDR1 and CDR2: SGHRS, YFSETQ. CDR3 sequence (DNA): TGCGCCAGCAGCCTAAGGACAGGGGGAGATCAGCCCCAGCATTTT. Residues: CASSLRTGGDQPQHF.

The chain couples TRBV11-2 to TRBJ2-7; D might be TRBD2 (6 bases). Germline CDR1 is SGHAT and CDR2 is FQNNGV. The V gene lost 0 bases and the J gene lost 4 bases, with 13 bases spanning the gap. The CDR3 extends over 15 amino acids. The CDR3 DNA reads as TGTGCCAGCAGCTTAGATAGGAGGGTGGAGTACGAGCAGTACTTC. Residues: CASSLDRRVEYEQYF.

CDR3 DNA sequence: TGTGCCAGTAGTGCCTCGGGACAGACCCAAGAGACCCAGTACTTC. Translated, it gives CASSASGQTQETQYF. The rearrangement links TRBV19 to TRBJ2-5, with 7 bases lining up with TRBD1. This CDR3 is built from 15 residues. CDR1 is LNHDA, CDR2 SQIVND, per germline (reference sequence). J lost 1 base, V lost 5 bases, and 7 bases had no gene match.